The table lists the clone carrying this TCR beta chain with many counts. Its antigen is unknown. In total, each donor contributed a single heparinised blood draw that averaged about 100 mL. Staining for CD45RO/CCR7/CD25/CD127/CD95/CD27 allowed sorting of CD4+ naive, central memory, regulatory and stem cell-like memory cells. The source of the sample is a study of beta chain features in type 1 diabetes. As every portion of the isolated RNA was reverse transcribed, the sequencing read expressed TCRB transcripts. Profiled with immunoSEQ multiplex PCR; TCRdb holds only in-frame clones, not every one. The top ten clones hold 1% of a sample with roughly 300,000 clones, around 9.7% of them seen once. General observations from the study: Shortening of TCRB CDR3s, moderate but significant, appeared in all four CD4+ subsets of Type 1 diabetes patients. Because the template was cDNA, high-expressing cells might be over-represented.

The CDR3 runs 15 residues. The V gene is TRBV21-1, the J gene TRBJ1-2; TRBD1, the table's D call, was not compared with the DNA. TRBV21-1 is noted as a pseudogene. This clonotype originated in a man aged 25 to 40 with type 1 diabetes. Sequencing used central memory CD4+ T cells from blood. This CDR3 is CASSKIDRGFAGYTF. The CDR3 coding sequence is TGTGCCAGCAGCAAAATCGACAGGGGATTTGCGGGCTACACCTTC.